This passage covers 7 T cell receptor beta chains from one sample sequenced in a study of molecular identifiers for immune sequencing clone quantification. TCRdb reprocessed the PCR reads via MiXCR and lists one record per CDR3 protein. The top ten clones hold about 0.8% of a sample with roughly 630,000 distinct CDR3 sequences, around 25% of them seen once. Sequenced sample: naive CD8+ T cells from blood, with Jurkat cell RNA spiked in. The sample's subset: FACS-sorted CD8+CD4-CCR7+CD45RA+ naive T cells. The receptors were sampled from a human donor in good health. Some libraries in this study had Jurkat cell RNA spiked in.

The rearrangement links TRBV12-3 or TRBV12-4 to TRBJ2-7; 10 nucleotides match TRBD1. J was trimmed by 4 bases and V by 6 bases; bases with no gene match: 6. The CDR3 is 14 amino acids. In nucleotides, the CDR3 is TGTGCCAGCAGACGGACAGGGGGAGTTTACGAGCAGTACTTC. This translates into CASRRTGGVYEQYF.

The chain's CDR3 is CASSRSGEIVYEQYF. In nucleotides, the CDR3 is TGTGCCAGTAGTCGGAGCGGAGAGATAGTCTACGAGCAGTACTTC. V usage is TRBV19 and J usage is TRBJ2-7, with a possible D match to TRBD2 (5 bases). V lost 5 bases to trimming and J lost 3 bases, with 17 bases between them. The CDR3 extends over 15 amino acids. Per germline, CDR1 LNHDA and CDR2 SQIVND (reference sequence).

The V gene is TRBV7-9, the J gene TRBJ1-4; D ambiguous. This CDR3 has 13 residues. Germline V CDR1 and CDR2: SEHNR, FQNEAQ (reference sequence). Trimming removed 5 bases from V and 5 bases from J, with 9 bases in between. CDR3 sequence: CASSPTENEKLFF. CDR3 DNA: TGTGCCAGCAGCCCTACCGAGAATGAAAAACTGTTTTTT.

This clonotype was seen a few times. The chain carries TRBV20-1 and TRBJ2-1; D gene unclear. V shed 3 bases and J shed 8 bases, with 8 bases lying between them. Germline-derived CDR1 and CDR2 are DFQATT and SNEGSKA (reference sequence). The CDR3 loop spans 11 amino acids. Written as DNA, the CDR3 is TGCAGTGCTAGCATTGTCGATGAGCAGTTCTTC. Its translation is CSASIVDEQFF.

The rearrangement uses TRBV29-1 and TRBJ2-1; D might be TRBD1 (6 bases). Germline V CDR1 and CDR2: SQVTM, ANQGSEA. The CDR3 covers 10 residues. Trimming pared 6 bases from V and 6 bases from J, leaving 6 bases between. For the CDR3, the DNA is TGCAGCGTGGACAGCAATGAGCAGTTCTTC. It translates to CSVDSNEQFF.

V usage is TRBV4-2 and J usage is TRBJ1-2, with a possible D match to TRBD1 (6 bases). Germline CDR1 reads LGHNA; CDR2 reads YNFKEQ. The CDR3 runs 16 residues. Trimming stripped 5 bases from V and 2 bases from J, with 18 bases between. In DNA form, the CDR3 reads TGTGCCAGCAGCGTCCGGGACACTCCAACCAACTATGGCTACACCTTC. This translates into CASSVRDTPTNYGYTF.

V is TRBV12-3 or TRBV12-4 and J is TRBJ2-1; 12 bases agree with TRBD2. V dropped 6 bases and J dropped 10; count of bases not matched to a gene: 13. The CDR3 is 16 residues long. CDR3 loop: CASSSEELAGGLEQFF. CDR3 bases: TGTGCCAGCAGCTCCGAGGAACTAGCGGGAGGTTTGGAGCAGTTCTTC.